The entry below describes one T cell receptor (beta chain). This clone turned up a few times. Its recognized antigen is unknown. One base away there is no much larger clone; base qualities are not given. Libraries were built with the immunoSEQ multiplex PCR assay. For the multiplex PCR, a mixture combining 60 forward primers for TCR Vbeta segments and 13 reverse primers for TCR Jbeta segments was used. The CDR3 region of rearranged TCR beta genes was amplified from genomic DNA with a multiplex PCR assay. On the Illumina HiSeq System, the amplified TCR beta libraries were sequenced as 87-base-pair reads. The source study handled its data this way. A later analysis tallied 75 million to 95 million unique TCR beta chains across the 650 to 750 repertoires, and about 12 million of those chains were shared by two or more donors. To remove PCR and sequencing errors, raw reads were error-corrected and collapsed into unique sequences using a nearest-neighbor algorithm that merged closely related sequences. V, D and J gene segments were assigned by aligning CDR3 sequences to IMGT reference sequences. Each retained sequence needed at least a six-nucleotide match to both a V gene segment and a J gene segment. A rearrangement counted as productive if the CDR3 had no stop codons and remained in frame with V and J, and every other rearrangement counted as non-productive. Following IMGT convention, CDR3 was defined as the stretch from the second conserved V-encoded cysteine up to the conserved J-encoded phenylalanine. The earlier analysis of fewer than 750 of the donors excluded sequences that lacked an unambiguous match to a single V gene segment. In an earlier analysis of approximately 610 of the donors, V segments were called functional above 56.7% productive rearrangements and were called segregating when the between-donor standard deviation exceeded 5%. A statistical classification framework was built for diagnosing cytomegalovirus status from the catalog of TCR beta chain sequences. V and J gene assignment, in a later analysis, came from comparing TCR nucleotide sequences with IMGT/GENE-DB human TR gene sequences. In a later analysis, CDR3 sequences and most-parsimonious VDJ recombination scenarios were assigned using the TCRdist pipeline. In a later analysis, each TCR beta chain was defined by its CDR3 amino acid sequence together with its V-gene family, and reads lacking a unique V-gene family were excluded. A later analysis removed roughly 590 highly shared, low-generation-probability nucleotide sequences to deal with suspected cross-contamination and a sequencing artifact. In a later analysis, a clonal expansion index for each public chain was calculated from normalized within-repertoire ranks of inferred template counts. Generation probabilities in a later analysis came from a VDJ recombination model fitted to out-of-frame rearrangements, and those results were checked against IGoR. Hypergeometric tests were used in a later analysis to score TCR-TCR, TCR-HLA and TCR-CMV co-occurrence, with a repertoire-size bias correction applied to the TCR pairs. In a later analysis, false discovery rates were estimated by permuting HLA or CMV assignments 20 times. In a later analysis, co-occurring TCRs were grouped with DBSCAN, and TCRdist sequence similarity was added when clustering was performed within HLA-allele-positive subsets. Co-occurrence clustering excluded repertoires with fewer than 30,000 or more than 120,000 public chains, plus five with anomalous nucleotide sharing. TCRdb carries this immuneACCESS record with in-frame sequences only. Its versions omit some clonotypes, under half of them owing to an unresolved V gene in the studies checked, with the rest unexplained. The V and J calls and clone size were taken over from that table, and D and trimming were inferred from the DNA. Counted in this sample were about 150,000 clones; 60% to 70% of them appeared once. Around 7.1% of the sample is in the top ten clones.

V is pared back by 2 bases and J by 4 bases, with 14 bases lying between the germline termini. CDR1 and CDR2, per the germline V gene (reference sequence), are MNHEY and SMNVEV. The cysteine opens and the phenylalanine closes a CDR3 of 15 amino acids. The entry retains the CDR3 DNA only, 45 bases that are in frame from base 1. The data are from a study of cytomegalovirus exposure and HLA in healthy donors (dated by TCRdb to 2016 to 2017). Regarding the complete study: In an earlier analysis of fewer than 750 of the donors, roughly 300 Gb of sequence data and 95 million to 130 million unique TCR beta sequences from about 179 million T cells were reported. About 310 gigabases of sequencing data and tens of millions of unique TCR sequences were included in an early release covering about 700 HLA-typed donors. The genetic ancestry cluster associated with self-reported Caucasian donors included about four fifths of the 300 to 450 genotyped donors. The study aimed to test whether cataloging public T cell receptors could reveal signatures of past pathogen exposure. The study profiled the T cell repertoires of hundreds of subjects by immunosequencing and related them to cytomegalovirus serostatus. A separate validation cohort of 100 to 150 different subjects was used in addition to the 666-subject first cohort. High-throughput TCR immunosequencing, statistical association of individual TCRs with disease status, and machine learning were combined to predict cytomegalovirus infection status. To study patterns of TCR occurrence, a later analysis re-analyzed previously published TCR beta repertoires from just over 650 donors and added high-resolution HLA genotyping. Rather than drawing on any new phenotypic data, the later analysis identified candidate immune exposures from TCR beta sequences and the way those sequences occurred across donors. To decide whether each TCR beta V gene segment behaved as functional or pseudogenic, an earlier analysis of nearly 600 of the donors relied on high-throughput TCR beta sequencing. Alongside the repertoire data, information on donor age, sex, ethnicity and CMV serostatus was compiled. Genome-wide SNP genotypes for about 65% of the roughly 670 donors were used in a later genetic analysis, which treated that subset as a discovery cohort. All discovery cohort repertoires had been generated using a single sequencing platform. Class I and class II HLA loci were covered by the typing at four-digit resolution. Typing coverage varied by locus: roughly 629-640 donors for A, B, C, DRB1 and DQB1; approximately 520 for DQA1; more than 600 for DPA1; approximately 470 for DPB1. About five DR-DQ haplotypes were treated as single units for association and clustering because of strong linkage in the cohort. Among a few hundred genotyped donors of the cohort, an average of 235,054 unique TCR beta nucleotide sequences were sequenced per donor, around 20% of them non-productive. Points the paper makes about the study in general: The study listed 150 to 200 TCR beta chains as associated with cytomegalovirus. The authors suggested that the approach could potentially be generalized to other disease states and immunological phenotypes. Some IMGT-functional V segments, including TRBV6-2 and TRBV6-3, could not be distinguished by the 87-base-pair reads and were therefore excluded. Correlated functional status among segregating V segments might be attributable to linkage disequilibrium, but an unknown experimental factor could not be ruled out. The cohort was sequenced for TCR beta chains only, and without alpha or paired-chain data the features that could be detected were limited. An association between a missense DCLRE1C variant and V-gene and J-gene trimming of TCR beta chains was found in a later genetic analysis and replicated in an independent cohort. The classifier was reported to diagnose cytomegalovirus status with high specificity and sensitivity in both the original and validation cohorts. A cluster of highly shared sequence variants was judged likely to be a technical artifact of the sequencing pipeline. Sequencing depth was assumed to be roughly uniform across donors in the presence/absence analyses, though that assumption may not hold. In an earlier analysis of some 500 of the donors, most TCR beta V segments appeared in productive rearrangements about 90% or about 30% of the time, broadly matching IMGT annotations. In a later analysis, the rate of TCR association differed among HLA loci, with DRB1 alleles having the most associated TCRs and HLA-C alleles having the fewest. Because counts were too low, under 20 rarely observed V segments, including chromosome 9 orphons, were left out of the earlier analysis of some 640 of the donors. A further reported finding was that TCR beta sequences accurately predicted the HLA-A and HLA-B alleles for most subjects in the first cohort. A few of the identified cytomegalovirus-associated TCR beta chains were confirmed in vitro to be specific for cytomegalovirus antigens. A later analysis found that most CMV-associated TCR beta chains appeared HLA-restricted, with HLA associations seemingly driven largely by CMV exposure. Most TCR sequences were observed very rarely across donors, whereas some public TCRs were present in many individuals. In a later analysis, 16,951 TCR beta sequences were associated with specific HLA alleles at a false discovery rate of 0.05. HLA typing was unavailable for some donors at each locus, so association tests used only the typed subset. The only immune exposure information available for the cohort was CMV serostatus. Several of the top co-occurrence clusters appeared to be linked to parvovirus B19, influenza, CMV and Epstein-Barr virus, according to a later analysis. A later analysis found that HLA-associated TCR beta chains were more clonally expanded and had lower generation probabilities than equally common non-associated chains. When HLA alleles, especially DR and DQ, strongly co-occurred, TCR associations were difficult to assign to individual alleles. A later genetic analysis reported fewer N-insertions in productive TCRs among donors in an Asian-associated ancestry cluster than the roughly 700-donor mean.

In total, 666 healthy bone marrow donors made up the cohort. All cohort members were sampled while nominally healthy, although unrecorded immune exposures were likely present. The donor tested CMV seropositive, placing the donor among the 289 seropositive members of the cohort. Every donor gave a peripheral blood sample, and the peripheral blood mononuclear cells from that sample were used for TCR beta sequencing. Genomic DNA extraction from the blood cell samples was performed with the Qiagen DNeasy Blood Extraction Kit. This receptor was obtained from a woman aged 55-70 years in good health and CMV-seropositive. Here the chain combines TRBV27 and TRBJ2-5, and possibly TRBD2, on 7 matching bases. The sequenced sample consisted of PBMCs. In nucleotides, the sequence is TGTGCCAGCAGTTTACTGACAGGCGGGGGAGAGACCCAGTACTTC. It translates as CASSLLTGGGETQYF.